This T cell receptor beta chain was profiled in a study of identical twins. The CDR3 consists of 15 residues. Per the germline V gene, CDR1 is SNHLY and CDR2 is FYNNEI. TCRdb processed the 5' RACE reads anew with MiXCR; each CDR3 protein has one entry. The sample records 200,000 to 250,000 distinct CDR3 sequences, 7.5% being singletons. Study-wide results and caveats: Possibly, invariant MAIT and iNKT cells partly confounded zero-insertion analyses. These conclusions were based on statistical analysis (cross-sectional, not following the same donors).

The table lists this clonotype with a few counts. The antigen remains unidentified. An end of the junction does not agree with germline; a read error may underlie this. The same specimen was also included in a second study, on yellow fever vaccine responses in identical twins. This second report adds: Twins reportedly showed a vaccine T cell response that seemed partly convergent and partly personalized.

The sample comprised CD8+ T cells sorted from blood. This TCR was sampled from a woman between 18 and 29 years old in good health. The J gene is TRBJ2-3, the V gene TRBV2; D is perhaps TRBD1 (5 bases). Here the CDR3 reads CASREEAGHQDTQYF. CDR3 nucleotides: TGTGCCAGCAGGGAAGAGGCAGGACACCAAGATACGCAGTATTTT.